The TCR beta chain under discussion was sequenced for a study of shared clonotypes between healthy human individuals. Findings and limits, study-wide: When compared with the clonotypes that were shared by all four sorted-subset donors, the non-shared clonotypes turned out to have lower generation probabilities.

The CDR3 sequence is 14 residues long. CDR1 and CDR2 (germline): LNHDA, SQIVND (reference sequence). Trimming took 5 bases from V and 3 from J, leaving 14 bases between them. This clone was picked up one time. Its antigen is unidentified. CD45RO-negative CD8 cells positively selected for CCR7 made up the naive population, which excluded terminally differentiated effector memory CD45RA+ cells. Profiled with immunoSEQ multiplex PCR; TCRdb holds only in-frame clones, not every one. The data contain a few million clones, just under 95% of them singletons. The chain has TRBV19 and TRBJ2-7; a weak D match, TRBD1 (6 bases). Sequenced: naive CD8+ T cells from PBMCs. The sequence derives from a man younger than 30 in good health. Some clones in this sample may be carry-over from other donors' samples. The CDR3 DNA follows: TGTGCCAGTAGTTTCCACAGGGTAGGCTACGAGCAGTACTTC. This encodes CASSFHRVGYEQYF.